This TCR beta chain was recovered during a study of blood T cell repertoires in COVID-19. Across the study: Samples of COVID-19 (acute and convalescent) were obtained from the United States, Italy and Spain. Nucleic acid was either cDNA or gDNA, and it came from T cells, B-cell-depleted T cells, or PBMCs.

The authors' processing: Scientists estimated how many nucleated cells there were by amplifying reference gene primers. Here immunoSEQ multiplex PCR was the method, and the copy in TCRdb shows in-frame clones only, minus some. V, J and clone size were drawn from that table, and D and trimming were deduced from the DNA. The data show under 250,000 clones, 65% to 90% seen once. The CDR3 consists of 13 residues. V was cut by 1 base and J by 5 bases, with 9 bases left in between. The specimen sequenced was peripheral blood. V is TRBV12-3 or TRBV12-4 and J is TRBJ2-7; a possible D gene is TRBD1 (5 bases). The TCR was taken from a woman aged 65 to 85 with acute or convalescent COVID-19. CDR3 in DNA: TGTGCCAGCAGTTTAGAGGGGCTCAACGAGCAGTACTTC. Protein sequence: CASSLEGLNEQYF.